One T cell receptor beta chain is described in this entry. What it binds is unknown. The V end was cut by 0 bases, the J end by 8 bases, with 16 bases between. The CDR3 sequence is 15 residues long. Germline V CDR1 and CDR2: LGHNA, YSLEER. Some clones are missing from TCRdb's copy, which holds only in-frame ones; the method was immunoSEQ multiplex PCR. The table lists approximately 140,000 clones, roughly nine tenths of them singletons. This sample is drawn from a study of T cell responses to AZD1222 COVID-19 vaccine. Whole-study results and caveats: Among the donors, most were white British and more were female, and clonal diversity was possibly underestimated. Compared with day 0, the breadth and depth of the Spike-specific TCR repertoire rose significantly after two doses of AZD1222.

The receptor's source is an adult who received the MenACWY meningococcal vaccine as a control. The material was peripheral blood, obtained 28 days after the second dose of the MenACWY control vaccine. The J gene is TRBJ1-2, the V gene TRBV4-3; D is perhaps TRBD1 (5 bases). The CDR3, as DNA: TGCGCCAGCAGCCAAGATATGTCCAGGGCCGGGGGCTACACCTTC. Its protein product is CASSQDMSRAGGYTF.